These 17 T cell receptor beta chains share one sample of origin, sequenced in a study of beta chain features in type 1 diabetes. TCRB transcripts that were expressed got sequenced, as all of the isolated RNA had been reverse transcribed. The assay was immunoSEQ multiplex PCR, and TCRdb's table has in-frame clones only and misses some. The sample has hundreds of thousands of clones, roughly 30% seen once; the top ten hold roughly 0.066%. Sequencing used naive CD4+ T cells from blood. The source of these receptors is a young man in good health.

V usage is TRBV2 and J usage is TRBJ2-7, with D possibly matching TRBD1 (6 bases). This CDR3 region has 14 residues. Germline lookup yields CDR1 SNHLY and CDR2 FYNNEI. V was pared by 5 bases and J by 0 bases, with 11 bases between. CDR3 bases: TGTGCCAGCAGTAGGACAGCAAACTCCTACGAGCAGTACTTC. This gives the protein CASSRTANSYEQYF.

The chain combines TRBV7-9 with TRBJ2-3; 8 bases match TRBD1. This CDR3 contains 15 residues. Germline CDR1 SEHNR, CDR2 FQNEAQ (reference sequence). Trimming removed 5 bases from V and 3 bases from J; junction bases left unmatched: 7. CDR3 DNA: TGTGCCAGCAGCGACCGACAGGGGCGGACAGATACGCAGTATTTT. It is translated as CASSDRQGRTDTQYF.

This clone was seen only a few times. V is TRBV7-9 and J is TRBJ2-6; D gene uncertain. CDR3 length: 15 residues. Deletions cut 5 bases from V and 2 bases from J, with 10 bases between. From germline, CDR1 is SEHNR and CDR2 FQNEAQ (reference sequence). The CDR3 protein is CASSPGRAGANVLTF. The CDR3 nucleotides are TGTGCCAGCAGCCCTGGACGGGCTGGGGCCAACGTCCTGACTTTC.

The chain is built from TRBV30 and TRBJ1-4; D not resolved. The germline V and J ends were trimmed by 5 bases and 5 bases, with 12 bases remaining between them. Germline V gene data show CDR1 as GTSNPN and CDR2 as SVGIG (reference sequence). This CDR3 is 13 amino acids long. The CDR3 sequence: CAWCQQLNEKLFF. The CDR3 nucleotides read TGTGCCTGGTGCCAACAGTTGAATGAAAAACTGTTTTTT.

V and J are TRBV9 and TRBJ1-4, with TRBD1 as a possible D gene (5 bases). Germline CDR1 and CDR2: SGDLS and YYNGEE. V was cut by 0 bases and J by 6 bases, with 12 bases left in between. The CDR3 is made up of 15 amino acids. The CDR3 region is CASSVGDRDHEKLFF. In DNA, the CDR3 is TGTGCCAGCAGCGTAGGAGATAGGGACCATGAAAAACTGTTTTTT. The variable domain in full, with the rest retrieved from reference TRBV9 and TRBJ1-4, is DSGVTQTPKHLITATGQRVTLRCSPRSGDLSVYWYQQSLDQGLQFLIQYYNGEERAKGNILERFSAQQFPDLHSELNLSSLELGDSALYFCASSVGDRDHEKLFFGSGTQLSVL.

This clone was seen once. The chain uses TRBV25-1 and TRBJ2-7; D unclear. The length of the CDR3 is 14 residues. From germline, CDR1 is MGHDK and CDR2 SYGVNS. V was trimmed by 5 bases and J by 1 base, leaving 12 bases between them. Here the CDR3 DNA reads TGTGCCAGCAGTCCCCGTAAGGCTTCCTACGAGCAGTACTTC. Protein sequence: CASSPRKASYEQYF.

This chain connects TRBV25-1 to TRBJ1-2; D uncertain. V gave up 7 bases and J gave up 8 bases, with 11 bases separating them. CDR1 MGHDK and CDR2 SYGVNS come from the germline V gene. The CDR3 runs 11 residues. CDR3 residues: CASNPLGGYTF. Written as DNA, the CDR3 is TGTGCCAGCAATCCTCTGGGGGGCTACACCTTC.

This clone was counted a few times. The chain combines TRBV10-3 with TRBJ2-5, with D perhaps TRBD1 or TRBD2 (5 bases each). Between the trimmed V and J ends, which lost 3 bases and 5 bases, there was a span of 22 bases. The CDR3 runs 17 residues. Looked up from germline, CDR1 is ENHRY and CDR2 is SYGVKD. Here the CDR3 DNA reads TGTGCCATCAGTGAAGGAGGCAGAGATAAAGGGGATGAGACCCAGTACTTC. Translation: CAISEGGRDKGDETQYF.

The rearrangement uses TRBV11-2 and TRBJ2-1; 11 bases fit TRBD1. The CDR3 sequence is 17 residues long. The J segment lost 6 bases and the V segment lost 4 bases, leaving 11 bases of the junction unmatched. Germline values: CDR1 SGHAT, CDR2 FQNNGV. CDR3 in DNA: TGTGCCAGCAGCTCCTATCCTGGACAGGGGGCGGGCAATGAGCAGTTCTTC. It encodes CASSSYPGQGAGNEQFF.

The chain couples TRBV19 to TRBJ1-2, with TRBD1 as a possible D gene (5 bases). The CDR3 loop spans 12 amino acids. V was shortened by 5 bases and J by 13 bases, with 17 bases between the two germline ends. Germline V CDR1 and CDR2: LNHDA, SQIVND (reference sequence). DNA for the CDR3: TGTGCCAGTAGTTTGACCGGGACTGGCCTCACCTTC. Protein sequence: CASSLTGTGLTF. The whole variable domain, remainder taken from reference TRBV19 and TRBJ1-2, is DGGITQSPKYLFRKEGQNVTLSCEQNLNHDAMYWYRQDPGQGLRLIYYSQIVNDFQKGDIAEGYSVSREKKESFPLTVTSAQKNPTAFYLCASSLTGTGLTFGSGTRLTVV.

The V and J genes are TRBV9 and TRBJ2-1; 7 positions match TRBD2. The germline V gene encodes CDR1 SGDLS and CDR2 YYNGEE. The CDR3 length is 14 residues. Germline trimming cut 6 bases from V and 2 bases from J; bases unmatched to any gene: 5. CDR3 sequence reads: CASTSSGTYNEQFF. The CDR3 DNA reads TGTGCCAGCACGTCTAGCGGTACCTACAATGAGCAGTTCTTC.

The rearrangement joins TRBV29-1 to TRBJ2-7, with TRBD2 matching 10 bases. The CDR3 spans 15 residues. Per the germline V gene, CDR1 is SQVTM and CDR2 is ANQGSEA. J lost 6 bases, V lost 6 bases, and 14 bases had no gene match. The CDR3 DNA reads TGCAGCGTCGCCCGCGGGCTAGCGGGAGTAAGCGAGCAGTACTTC. Translation gives CSVARGLAGVSEQYF.

The chain links TRBV29-1 to TRBJ2-5, with TRBD1 identical over 10 bases. Germline CDR1 reads SQVTM; CDR2 reads ANQGSEA. The trim removed 6 bases at V and 4 bases at J, leaving 5 bases unmatched. The CDR3 loop spans 13 amino acids. The CDR3 sequence is CSVMTGGLETQYF. CDR3 nucleotide sequence: TGCAGCGTCATGACAGGGGGCCTAGAGACCCAGTACTTC.

This chain uses TRBV7-2 with TRBJ2-1; 10 bases are a match to TRBD2. J gave up 12 bases and V 0 bases, and 8 bases lay outside the gene matches. The V gene's germline CDR1 is SGHTA and CDR2 FQGNSA. CDR3 length equals 15 residues. The CDR3 loop reads CASSLAASGRMGQFF. The CDR3 region has the DNA TGTGCCAGCAGCTTAGCGGCTAGCGGGAGAATGGGGCAGTTCTTC.

This chain links TRBV2 with TRBJ2-5; 8 nucleotides align to TRBD2. Losses at the gene ends were 7 bases for V and 4 bases for J; bases not matched to a gene: 8. Per germline, CDR1 SNHLY and CDR2 FYNNEI. The CDR3 covers 14 residues. CDR3 in amino acids: CASTASLAGETQYF. For the CDR3, the DNA is TGTGCCAGCACCGCATCGCTAGCGGGAGAGACCCAGTACTTC.

This chain links TRBV7-9 with TRBJ2-7; the match to TRBD1 covers 8 bases. There are 14 residues in the CDR3. Losses at the gene ends were 2 bases for V and 5 bases for J; bases not matched to a gene: 5. Germline V gene sequence: CDR1 SEHNR, CDR2 FQNEAQ (reference sequence). For the CDR3, the DNA is TGTGCCAGCAGCTTACGGACAGGGTCTCACGAGCAGTACTTC. Translation gives CASSLRTGSHEQYF.

The rearrangement uses TRBV9 and TRBJ2-7; unclear D gene. Trimming cost V 0 bases and J 4 bases, with 8 bases left between them. CDR3 length: 13 amino acids. CDR1 is SGDLS and CDR2 is YYNGEE in the germline V gene. The CDR3 reads CASSVDVGYEQYF. CDR3 in DNA: TGTGCCAGCAGCGTAGATGTGGGATACGAGCAGTACTTC.